The next 23 T cell receptor beta chains were all read from a single sample in a study of shared clonotypes between healthy human individuals (dated by TCRdb to about 2020). The method was the immunoSEQ multiplex PCR assay. TCRdb limited this immuneACCESS table to in-frame rearrangements with V and J called. A share of clones is missing; checked studies link under half to unresolved V genes, and the rest is unexplained. Here the sample has a few million clones; about 92% occur a single time. Clones ranked in the top ten supply approximately 0.4% of the sample. Sample: naive CD4+ T cells from PBMCs. Explained via the paper, the cell subset or site label denotes: CD45RA+ positively selected. These receptors all come from a man aged 18 to 29 in good health. Some clones in this sample may be carry-over from other donors' samples.

The chain is built from TRBV5-1 and TRBJ2-5, with 7 nucleotides matching TRBD2. Germline V gene sequence: CDR1 SGHRS, CDR2 YFSETQ. V lost 0 bases, J lost 5 bases, and 7 bases stayed unmatched. The CDR3 spans 15 residues. CDR3 protein: CASSLANRGGETQYF. CDR3 sequence (DNA): TGCGCCAGCAGCTTGGCCAATCGGGGAGGGGAGACCCAGTACTTC.

The rearrangement joins TRBV15 to TRBJ1-2, with D maybe TRBD1 (5 bases). Germline V gene sequence: CDR1 LNHNV, CDR2 YYDKDF (reference sequence). The CDR3 contains 15 residues. Trimming removed 1 base at V and 6 bases at J, with 15 bases between. CDR3 nucleotides: TGTGCCACCAGCAGAGCCCCAGGGAATTTTGATGGCTACACCTTC. It translates to CATSRAPGNFDGYTF. Full variable domain (rest looked up from reference TRBV15 and TRBJ1-2): DAMVIQNPRYQVTQFGKPVTLSCSQTLNHNVMYWYQQKSSQAPKLLFHYYDKDFNNEADTPDNFQSRRPNTSFCFLDIRSPGLGDTAMYLCATSRAPGNFDGYTFGSGTRLTVV.

The count of this clone is one. The chain couples TRBV6-1 to TRBJ2-1; perhaps TRBD1 as D (5 bases). The CDR3 has 16 residues. With 3 bases removed from V and 2 bases from J, the gap between germline ends came to 14 bases. The germline CDR1 and CDR2 sequences are MNHNS and SASEGT. The chain's CDR3 is CASSEGLGVAYNEQFF. In DNA, the CDR3 is TGTGCCAGCAGTGAGGGCCTAGGGGTAGCCTACAATGAGCAGTTCTTC.

This sequence joins TRBV13 and TRBJ2-5; unclear D gene. Germline CDR1 reads PRHDT; CDR2 reads FYEKMQ (reference sequence). The CDR3 spans 13 residues. V lost 5 bases and J lost 5, with 12 bases in between. As DNA, the CDR3 is TGTGCCAGCAGCCCCTGGCCCGATGAGACCCAGTACTTC. Its translation is CASSPWPDETQYF.

This sequence joins TRBV4-2 and TRBJ1-5, with 7 bases aligning to TRBD1. V shed 4 bases and J 7 bases; nucleotides not matched to a gene: 10. Germline V gene data show CDR1 as LGHNA and CDR2 as YNFKEQ. This CDR3 region has 15 residues. This CDR3 reads CASSPVDRVNQPQHF. In nucleotides, the CDR3 is TGTGCCAGCAGCCCCGTTGACAGGGTGAACCAGCCCCAGCATTTT.

Note on this clone: Different DNA sequences within this sample yield the same CDR3. V and J are TRBV18 and TRBJ1-4; 8 nucleotides match TRBD1. After removal of 3 bases from V and 3 bases from J, the junction contained 3 bases not matched to a gene. The CDR3 spans 15 residues. Germline values: CDR1 KGHSH, CDR2 LQKENI. CDR3 amino acids: CASSPRTGPNEKLFF. The CDR3 DNA is TGTGCCAGCTCACCCCGGACAGGGCCTAATGAAAAACTGTTTTTT.

The CDR3 DNA sequence: TGTGCCAGCAGTGCCGACAGGGCAGGGATTGGCTACAATGAGCAGTTCTTC. It codes for CASSADRAGIGYNEQFF. The chain joins TRBV27 to TRBJ2-1, with 7 nucleotides matching TRBD1. V gave up 5 bases and J gave up 3 bases; unmatched junction bases: 13. This CDR3 spans 17 amino acids. Germline-derived CDR1 and CDR2 are MNHEY and SMNVEV (reference sequence).

This chain links TRBV18 with TRBJ2-2; TRBD1 might be the D (6 bases). Trimming removed 3 bases from V and 0 bases from J, with 11 bases in between. The CDR3 spans 16 residues. Germline lookup yields CDR1 KGHSH and CDR2 LQKENI. CDR3 protein: CASSPQGRTNTGELFF. The DNA of the CDR3 is TGTGCCAGCTCACCTCAGGGGCGAACGAACACCGGGGAGCTGTTTTTT. Full variable domain (rest looked up from reference TRBV18 and TRBJ2-2): NAGVMQNPRHLVRRRGQEARLRCSPMKGHSHVYWYRQLPEEGLKFMVYLQKENIIDESGMPKERFSAEFPKEGPSILRIQQVVRGDSAAYFCASSPQGRTNTGELFFGEGSRLTVL.

The chain combines TRBV7-9 with TRBJ1-4; D possibly corresponds to TRBD1 (6 bases). Germline assignment: CDR1 SEHNR and CDR2 FQNEAQ (reference sequence). V gave up 5 bases and J gave up 7 bases, with 14 bases separating them. The CDR3 runs 14 residues. In nucleotides, the CDR3 is TGTGCCAGCAGCCGGAGGGGGGGAAGTGAAAAACTGTTTTTT. Its protein product is CASSRRGGSEKLFF.

The rearrangement links TRBV5-4 to TRBJ1-1, with TRBD1 matching 7 bases. The CDR3 is made up of 15 amino acids. With 4 bases clipped from V and 5 bases from J, the junction kept 11 bases outside the gene matches. Germline CDR1 is SGHNT and CDR2 is YYREEE (reference sequence). The CDR3 DNA follows: TGTGCCAGCAGCCCGAGGACAGGAGCGGGGACTGAAGCTTTCTTT. Its protein is CASSPRTGAGTEAFF.

The rearrangement joins TRBV4-1 to TRBJ2-2, with 7 bases matching TRBD1. J gave up 7 bases and V 1 base, and 9 bases lay outside the gene matches. The CDR3 has 16 residues. Germline CDR1 and CDR2: MGHRA and YSYEKL. The CDR3 region is CASSQANRGSSGELFF. In DNA form, the CDR3 reads TGCGCCAGCAGCCAAGCCAACAGGGGATCAAGCGGGGAGCTGTTTTTT.

This chain joins TRBV5-1 and TRBJ2-7; 11 bases fit TRBD2. From germline, CDR1 is SGHRS and CDR2 YFSETQ. With 3 bases clipped from V and 4 bases from J, the junction kept 12 bases outside the gene matches. The CDR3 runs 17 residues. The CDR3 loop reads CASSSNPLAGGPYEQYF. CDR3 coding DNA: TGCGCCAGCAGCTCCAACCCGTTAGCGGGAGGGCCATACGAGCAGTACTTC.

The rearrangement uses TRBV7-2 and TRBJ2-1; D might be TRBD2 (6 bases). Germline V gene data show CDR1 as SGHTA and CDR2 as FQGNSA. Between the trimmed V and J ends, which lost 7 bases and 1 base, there was a span of 11 bases. This CDR3 is built from 14 residues. CDR3 protein: CASMRGGSYNEQFF. DNA of the CDR3: TGTGCCAGCATGCGGGGCGGGTCCTACAATGAGCAGTTCTTC. The complete variable domain, with remaining parts taken from reference TRBV7-2 and TRBJ2-1, reads GAGVSQSPSNKVTEKGKDVELRCDPISGHTALYWYRQSLGQGLEFLIYFQGNSAPDKSGLPSDRFSAERTGGSVSTLTIQRTQQEDSAVYLCASMRGGSYNEQFFGPGTRLTVL.

This clone turned up a few times. The V call is TRBV10-3, the J call TRBJ1-1; weak D call: TRBD1 (5 bases). The germline CDR1 and CDR2 sequences are ENHRY and SYGVKD. The CDR3 is 13 residues long. V lost 8 bases, J lost 1 base, and 11 bases lay in between. The CDR3 coding sequence is TGTGCCATCGGGAGACAGCAGAACACTGAAGCTTTCTTT. As protein: CAIGRQQNTEAFF.

CDR3 DNA: TGCGCCAGCAGCTCTACACAGGGGACAGATACGCAGTATTTT. It specifies CASSSTQGTDTQYF. The chain combines TRBV5-1 with TRBJ2-3, with 7 nucleotides matching TRBD1. After removal of 3 bases from V and 3 bases from J, the junction contained 4 bases not matched to a gene. CDR3 size: 14 residues. From germline, CDR1 is SGHRS and CDR2 YFSETQ.

The chain combines TRBV6-1 with TRBJ2-7; D is unresolved. Per germline, CDR1 MNHNS and CDR2 SASEGT. The CDR3 spans 15 residues. Trimming stripped 7 bases from V and 6 bases from J, with 22 bases between. The CDR3 bases are TGTGCCAGCACCGTACACTCCGAAGCTTTCTCCGAGCAGTACTTC. Protein: CASTVHSEAFSEQYF.

The V gene is TRBV27, the J gene TRBJ2-2; no definite D call. V was cut by 7 bases and J by 1 base, with 7 bases left in between. In germline, CDR1 is MNHEY, CDR2 SMNVEV (reference sequence). CDR3 length equals 13 residues. DNA for the CDR3: TGTGCCAGCAAACGGCTGAACACCGGGGAGCTGTTTTTT. Protein product: CASKRLNTGELFF.

V and J are TRBV28 and TRBJ2-1; D gene unclear. The ends were cut back, 7 bases at V and 0 bases at J, with 19 bases in the middle. The CDR3 has 17 amino acids. Germline assignment: CDR1 MDHEN and CDR2 SYDVKM. The CDR3 nucleotides are TGTGCCAGCACCCCGTCCGGCGGAGCCGGCTCCTACAATGAGCAGTTCTTC. It translates to CASTPSGGAGSYNEQFF.

The chain recombines TRBV29-1 with TRBJ1-3; the match to TRBD1 covers 9 bases. The CDR3 is made up of 14 amino acids. The V gene end was trimmed by 2 bases and the J gene end by 5 bases; junction bases not matched to a gene: 4. Germline values: CDR1 SQVTM, CDR2 ANQGSEA. The CDR3 nucleotides read TGCAGCGTTGAACGGACAGGGGAACGAAACACCATATATTTT. Translated, it gives CSVERTGERNTIYF.

The chain carries TRBV18 and TRBJ2-3; 11 nucleotides line up with TRBD2. The CDR3 loop spans 17 amino acids. The germline V gene has CDR1 KGHSH and CDR2 LQKENI. The junction had 10 bases not matched to a gene; V was cut back by 2 bases and J by 6 bases. The CDR3, as DNA: TGTGCCAGCTCACCATTACCGGGACTAGCGGAAGGTGATACGCAGTATTTT. Amino acid sequence: CASSPLPGLAEGDTQYF.

This chain connects TRBV11-2 to TRBJ2-1; D not certain. The CDR3 consists of 14 residues. Trimming shortened V by 0 bases and J by 7 bases, and 10 bases separated the two germline ends. Germline V CDR1 and CDR2: SGHAT, FQNNGV. The CDR3 DNA sequence: TGTGCCAGCAGCTTAGAGGGCAGCAGAAATGAGCAGTTCTTC. Encoded protein: CASSLEGSRNEQFF.

The gene calls are TRBV7-2 and TRBJ2-7; 10 bases are a match to TRBD2. V dropped 6 bases and J dropped 6; count of bases not matched to a gene: 8. Looked up from germline, CDR1 is SGHTA and CDR2 is FQGNSA. CDR3 length: 14 residues. The chain's CDR3 is CASSLAGVSGEQYF. The DNA of the CDR3 is TGTGCCAGCAGTCTAGCGGGAGTGTCGGGCGAGCAGTACTTC.

This clone has a single count. The chain has TRBV7-9 and TRBJ2-3; no clear D gene. Germline assignment: CDR1 SEHNR and CDR2 FQNEAQ (reference sequence). This CDR3 region has 14 residues. Trimming removed 4 bases from V and 0 bases from J, with 8 bases in between. The CDR3 is CASSYMGSTDTQYF. CDR3 nucleotides: TGTGCCAGCAGCTACATGGGGAGCACAGATACGCAGTATTTT.